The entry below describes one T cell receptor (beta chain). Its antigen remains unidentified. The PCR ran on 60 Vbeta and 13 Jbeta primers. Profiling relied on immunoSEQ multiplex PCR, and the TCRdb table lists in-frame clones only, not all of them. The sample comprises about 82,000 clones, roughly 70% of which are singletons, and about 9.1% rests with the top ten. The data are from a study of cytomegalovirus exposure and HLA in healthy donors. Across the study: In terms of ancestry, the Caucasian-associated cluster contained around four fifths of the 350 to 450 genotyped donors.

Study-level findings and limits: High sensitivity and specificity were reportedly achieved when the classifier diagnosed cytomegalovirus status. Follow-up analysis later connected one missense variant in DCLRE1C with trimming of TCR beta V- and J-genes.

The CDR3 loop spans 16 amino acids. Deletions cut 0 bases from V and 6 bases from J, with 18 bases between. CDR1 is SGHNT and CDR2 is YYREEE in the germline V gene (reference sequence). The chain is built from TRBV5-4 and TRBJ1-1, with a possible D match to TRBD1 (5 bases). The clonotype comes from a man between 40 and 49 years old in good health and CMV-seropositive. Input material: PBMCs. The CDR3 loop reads CASSLAKKGSLAEAFF. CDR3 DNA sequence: TGTGCCAGCAGCTTGGCCAAAAAGGGGTCTTTAGCTGAAGCTTTCTTT. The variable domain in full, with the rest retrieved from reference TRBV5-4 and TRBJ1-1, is ETGVTQSPTHLIKTRGQQVTLRCSSQSGHNTVSWYQQALGQGPQFIFQYYREEENGRGNFPPRFSGLQFPNYSSELNVNALELDDSALYLCASSLAKKGSLAEAFFGQGTRLTVV.